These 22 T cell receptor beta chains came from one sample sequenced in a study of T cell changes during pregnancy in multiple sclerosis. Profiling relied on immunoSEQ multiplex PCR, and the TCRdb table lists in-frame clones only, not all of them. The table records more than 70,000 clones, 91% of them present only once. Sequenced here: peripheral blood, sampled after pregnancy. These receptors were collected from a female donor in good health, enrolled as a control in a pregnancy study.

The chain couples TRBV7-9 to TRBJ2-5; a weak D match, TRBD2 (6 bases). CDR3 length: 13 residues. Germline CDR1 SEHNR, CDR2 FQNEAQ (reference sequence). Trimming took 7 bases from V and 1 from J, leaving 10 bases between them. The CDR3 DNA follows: TGTGCCAGCAAGACTAGTTCCCAAGAGACCCAGTACTTC. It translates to CASKTSSQETQYF.

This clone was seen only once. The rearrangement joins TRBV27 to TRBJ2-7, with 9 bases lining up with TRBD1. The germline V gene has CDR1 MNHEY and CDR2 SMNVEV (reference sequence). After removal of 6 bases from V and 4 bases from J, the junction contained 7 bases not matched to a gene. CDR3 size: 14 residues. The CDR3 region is CASRPTGGIYEQYF. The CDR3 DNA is TGTGCCAGCAGGCCGACAGGGGGTATTTACGAGCAGTACTTC.

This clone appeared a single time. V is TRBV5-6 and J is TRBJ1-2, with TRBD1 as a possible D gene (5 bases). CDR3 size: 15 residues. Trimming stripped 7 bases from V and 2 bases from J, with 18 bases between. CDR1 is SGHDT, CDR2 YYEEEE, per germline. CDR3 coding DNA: TGTGCCAGCCATCCAGGCGGGGCAGGGAACTATGGCTACACCTTC. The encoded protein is CASHPGGAGNYGYTF. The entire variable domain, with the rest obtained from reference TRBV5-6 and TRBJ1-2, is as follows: DAGVTQSPTHLIKTRGQQVTLRCSPKSGHDTVSWYQQALGQGPQFIFQYYEEEERQRGNFPDRFSGHQFPNYSSELNVNALLLGDSALYLCASHPGGAGNYGYTFGSGTRLTVV.

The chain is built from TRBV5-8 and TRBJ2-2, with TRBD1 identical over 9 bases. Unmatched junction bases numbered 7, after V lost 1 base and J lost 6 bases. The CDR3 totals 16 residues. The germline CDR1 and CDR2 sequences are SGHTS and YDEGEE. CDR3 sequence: CASSLRGTGSSGELFF. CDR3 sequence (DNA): TGTGCCAGCAGCTTGAGGGGGACAGGGTCGTCCGGGGAGCTGTTTTTT.

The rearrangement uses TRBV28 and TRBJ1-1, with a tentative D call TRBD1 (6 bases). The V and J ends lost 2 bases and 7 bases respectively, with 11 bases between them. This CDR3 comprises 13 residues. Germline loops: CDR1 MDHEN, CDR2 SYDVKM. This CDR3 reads CASSLTGIGEAFF. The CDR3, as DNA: TGTGCCAGCAGTTTAACAGGGATAGGTGAAGCTTTCTTT.

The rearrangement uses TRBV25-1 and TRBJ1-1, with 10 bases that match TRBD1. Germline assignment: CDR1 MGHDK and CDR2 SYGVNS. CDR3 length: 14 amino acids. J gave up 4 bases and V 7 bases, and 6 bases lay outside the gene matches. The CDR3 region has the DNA TGTGCCAGCAAGACGGACAGGGGGGTCACTGAAGCTTTCTTT. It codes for CASKTDRGVTEAFF.

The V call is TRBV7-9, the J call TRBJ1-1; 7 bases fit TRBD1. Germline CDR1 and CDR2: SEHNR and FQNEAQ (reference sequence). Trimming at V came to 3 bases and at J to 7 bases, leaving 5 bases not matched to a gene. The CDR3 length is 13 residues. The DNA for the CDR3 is TGTGCCAGCAGCTTCAGCCGGGACAGTGAAGCTTTCTTT. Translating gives CASSFSRDSEAFF.

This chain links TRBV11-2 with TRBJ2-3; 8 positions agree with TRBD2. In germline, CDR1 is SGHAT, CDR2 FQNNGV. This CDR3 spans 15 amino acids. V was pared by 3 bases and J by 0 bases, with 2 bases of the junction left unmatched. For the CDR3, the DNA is TGTGCCAGCAGCTTCAGCGGGGGAAGCACAGATACGCAGTATTTT. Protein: CASSFSGGSTDTQYF.

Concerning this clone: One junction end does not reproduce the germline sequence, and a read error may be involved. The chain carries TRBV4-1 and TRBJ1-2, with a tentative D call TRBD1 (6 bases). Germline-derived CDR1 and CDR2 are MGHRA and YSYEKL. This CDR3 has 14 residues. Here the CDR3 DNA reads TGCGCAAGCACCCAGGACAGCAGTTCCTATGGCTACACCTTC. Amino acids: CASTQDSSSYGYTF.

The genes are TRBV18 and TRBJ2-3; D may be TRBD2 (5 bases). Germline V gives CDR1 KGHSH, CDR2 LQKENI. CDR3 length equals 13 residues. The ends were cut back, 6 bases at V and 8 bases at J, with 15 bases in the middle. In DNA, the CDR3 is TGTGCCAGCTCGCCGGACGAGGGATCTACGCAGTATTTT. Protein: CASSPDEGSTQYF.

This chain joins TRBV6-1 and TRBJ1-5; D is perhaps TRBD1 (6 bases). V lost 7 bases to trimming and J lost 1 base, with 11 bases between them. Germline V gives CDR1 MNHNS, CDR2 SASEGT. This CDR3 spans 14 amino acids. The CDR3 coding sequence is TGTGCCAGCAATACAGGGCACAGCAATCAGCCCCAGCATTTT. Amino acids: CASNTGHSNQPQHF.

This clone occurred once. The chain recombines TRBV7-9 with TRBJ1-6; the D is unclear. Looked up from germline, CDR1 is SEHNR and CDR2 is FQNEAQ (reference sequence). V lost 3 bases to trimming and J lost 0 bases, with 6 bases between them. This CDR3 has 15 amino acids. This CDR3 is CASSFEGSYNSPLHF. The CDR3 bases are TGTGCCAGCAGCTTCGAGGGCTCCTATAATTCACCCCTCCACTTT.

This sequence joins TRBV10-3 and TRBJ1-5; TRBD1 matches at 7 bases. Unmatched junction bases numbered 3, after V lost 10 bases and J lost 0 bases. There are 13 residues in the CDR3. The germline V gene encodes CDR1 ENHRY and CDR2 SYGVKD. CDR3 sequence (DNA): TGTGCCACCGGGACAGATAGCAATCAGCCCCAGCATTTT. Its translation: CATGTDSNQPQHF.

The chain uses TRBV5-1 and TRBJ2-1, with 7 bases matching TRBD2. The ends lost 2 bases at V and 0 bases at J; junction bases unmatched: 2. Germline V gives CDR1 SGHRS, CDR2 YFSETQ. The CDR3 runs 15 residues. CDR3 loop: CASSFGGFSYNEQFF. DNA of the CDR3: TGCGCCAGCAGCTTCGGGGGGTTCTCCTACAATGAGCAGTTCTTC.

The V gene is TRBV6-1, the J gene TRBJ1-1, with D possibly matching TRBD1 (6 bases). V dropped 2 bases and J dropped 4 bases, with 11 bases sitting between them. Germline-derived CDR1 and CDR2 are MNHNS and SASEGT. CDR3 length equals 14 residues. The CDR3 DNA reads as TGTGCCAGCAGTGAAAACAGGGTCTCCACTGAAGCTTTCTTT. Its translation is CASSENRVSTEAFF.

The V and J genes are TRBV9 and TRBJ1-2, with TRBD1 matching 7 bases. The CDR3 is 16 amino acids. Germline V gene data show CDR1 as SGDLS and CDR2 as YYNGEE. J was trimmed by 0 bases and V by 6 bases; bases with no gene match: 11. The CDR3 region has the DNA TGTGCCAGCACCCGAGAGCCCCAGGGGGCTAACTATGGCTACACCTTC. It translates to CASTREPQGANYGYTF.

The CDR3 spells CASSFRFGGAGGNIQYF. For the CDR3, the DNA is TGTGCCAGCAGCTTTCGATTTGGGGGGGCGGGTGGAAACATTCAGTACTTC. The gene calls are TRBV7-2 and TRBJ2-4, with D possibly TRBD2 on 7 matching bases. With 3 bases removed from V and 6 bases from J, the gap between germline ends came to 21 bases. CDR1 is SGHTA, CDR2 FQGNSA, per germline. The CDR3 is 17 amino acids.

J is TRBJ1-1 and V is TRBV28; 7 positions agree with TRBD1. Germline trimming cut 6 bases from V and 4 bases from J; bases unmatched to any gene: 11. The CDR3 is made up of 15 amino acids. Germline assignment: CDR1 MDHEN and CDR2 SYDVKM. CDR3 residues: CASRYFRGRGTEAFF. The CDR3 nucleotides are TGTGCCAGCAGATACTTTAGGGGGCGCGGCACTGAAGCTTTCTTT. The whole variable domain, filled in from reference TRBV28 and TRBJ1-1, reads DVKVTQSSRYLVKRTGEKVFLECVQDMDHENMFWYRQDPGLGLRLIYFSYDVKMKEKGDIPEGYSVSREKKERFSLILESASTNQTSMYLCASRYFRGRGTEAFFGQGTRLTVV.

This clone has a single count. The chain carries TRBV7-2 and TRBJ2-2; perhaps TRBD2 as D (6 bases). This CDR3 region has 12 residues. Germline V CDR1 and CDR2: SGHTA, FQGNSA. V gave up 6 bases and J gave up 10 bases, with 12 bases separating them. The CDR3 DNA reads TGTGCCAGCAGTCCGGGACTCTTGGAGCTGTTTTTT. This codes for CASSPGLLELFF.

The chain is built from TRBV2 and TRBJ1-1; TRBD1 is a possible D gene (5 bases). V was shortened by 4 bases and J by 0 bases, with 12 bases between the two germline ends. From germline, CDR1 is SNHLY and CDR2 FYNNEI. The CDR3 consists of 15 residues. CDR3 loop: CASSAQGLMNTEAFF. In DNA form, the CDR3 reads TGTGCCAGCAGTGCCCAGGGACTTATGAACACTGAAGCTTTCTTT.

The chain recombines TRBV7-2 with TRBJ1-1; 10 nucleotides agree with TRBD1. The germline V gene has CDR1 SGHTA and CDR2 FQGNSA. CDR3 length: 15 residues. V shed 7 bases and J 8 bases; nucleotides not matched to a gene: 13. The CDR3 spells CASIQTDRGFLEAFF. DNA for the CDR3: TGTGCCAGCATCCAGACGGACAGGGGGTTTCTAGAAGCTTTCTTT.

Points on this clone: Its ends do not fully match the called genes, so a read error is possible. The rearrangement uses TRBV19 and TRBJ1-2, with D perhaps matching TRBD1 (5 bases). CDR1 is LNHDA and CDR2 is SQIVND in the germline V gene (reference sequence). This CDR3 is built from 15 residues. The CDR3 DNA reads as TGTGTCAGTAGTATAGAGGCAGGGAAGGTCTATGGCTACACCTTC. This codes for CVSSIEAGKVYGYTF.